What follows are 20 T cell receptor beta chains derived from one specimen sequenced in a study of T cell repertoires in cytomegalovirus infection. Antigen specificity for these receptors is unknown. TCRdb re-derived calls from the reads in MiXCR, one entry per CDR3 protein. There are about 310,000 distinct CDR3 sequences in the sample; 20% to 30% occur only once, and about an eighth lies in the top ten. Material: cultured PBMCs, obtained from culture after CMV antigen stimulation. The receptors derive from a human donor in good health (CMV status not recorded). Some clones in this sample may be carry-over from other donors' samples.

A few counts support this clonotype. In DNA form, the CDR3 reads TGTGCCAGCACCATTCGTGGCACTCGATCACCCCTCCACTTT. This gives the protein CASTIRGTRSPLHF. The rearrangement links TRBV11-2 to TRBJ1-6, with no clear D. The V gene's germline CDR1 is SGHAT and CDR2 FQNNGV. The CDR3 covers 14 residues. Trimming shortened V by 7 bases and J by 10 bases, and 17 bases separated the two germline ends.

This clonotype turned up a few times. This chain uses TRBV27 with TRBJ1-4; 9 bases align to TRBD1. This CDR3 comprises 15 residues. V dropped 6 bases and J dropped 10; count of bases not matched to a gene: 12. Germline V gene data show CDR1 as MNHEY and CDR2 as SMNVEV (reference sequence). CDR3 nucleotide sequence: TGTGCCAGCAGGGGCCTACGGGACAGGGAGAGAAAACTGTTTTTT. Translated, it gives CASRGLRDRERKLFF.

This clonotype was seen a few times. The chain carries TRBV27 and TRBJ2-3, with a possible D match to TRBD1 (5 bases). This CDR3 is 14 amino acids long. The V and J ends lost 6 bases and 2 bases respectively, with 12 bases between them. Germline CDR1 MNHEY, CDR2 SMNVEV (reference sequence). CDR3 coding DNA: TGTGCCAGCAGGCAACAGGCCTCCACAGATACGCAGTATTTT. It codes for CASRQQASTDTQYF.

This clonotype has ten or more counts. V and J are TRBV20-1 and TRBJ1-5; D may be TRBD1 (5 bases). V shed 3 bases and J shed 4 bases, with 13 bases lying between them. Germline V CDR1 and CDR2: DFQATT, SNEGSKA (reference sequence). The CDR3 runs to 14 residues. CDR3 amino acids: CSAREGNTNQPQHF. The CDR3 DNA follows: TGCAGTGCTAGGGAGGGGAACACGAATCAGCCCCAGCATTTT.

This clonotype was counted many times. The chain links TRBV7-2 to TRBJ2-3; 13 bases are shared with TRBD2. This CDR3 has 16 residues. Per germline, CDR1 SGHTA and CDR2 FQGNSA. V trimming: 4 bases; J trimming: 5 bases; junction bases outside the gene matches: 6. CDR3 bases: TGTGCCAGCAGCTATGGACTAGCGGGAGCTGGAGATACGCAGTATTTT. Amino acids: CASSYGLAGAGDTQYF.

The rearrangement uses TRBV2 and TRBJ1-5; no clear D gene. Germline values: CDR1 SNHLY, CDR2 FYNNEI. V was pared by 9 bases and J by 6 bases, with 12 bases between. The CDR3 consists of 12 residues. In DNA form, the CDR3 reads TGTGCCAGTAGGACTGGGATTCAGCCCCAGCATTTT. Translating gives CASRTGIQPQHF.

The CDR3 spells CASSPGTGLSNQPQHF. CDR3 nucleotides: TGTGCCAGCAGTCCCGGGACAGGGTTGAGCAATCAGCCCCAGCATTTT. This chain links TRBV6-1 with TRBJ1-5; 9 bases fit TRBD1. The germline CDR1 and CDR2 sequences are MNHNS and SASEGT. After removal of 5 bases from V and 1 base from J, the junction contained 6 bases not matched to a gene. The CDR3 loop spans 16 amino acids.

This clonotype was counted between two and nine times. The CDR3 region is CASSLGGTFGQETQYF. The CDR3 DNA reads TGTGCCAGCAGTTTAGGAGGGACCTTCGGACAAGAGACCCAGTACTTC. The rearrangement links TRBV28 to TRBJ2-5, with D possibly TRBD2 on 6 matching bases. V lost 2 bases and J lost 2, with 15 bases in between. This CDR3 comprises 16 residues. Germline assignment: CDR1 MDHEN and CDR2 SYDVKM.

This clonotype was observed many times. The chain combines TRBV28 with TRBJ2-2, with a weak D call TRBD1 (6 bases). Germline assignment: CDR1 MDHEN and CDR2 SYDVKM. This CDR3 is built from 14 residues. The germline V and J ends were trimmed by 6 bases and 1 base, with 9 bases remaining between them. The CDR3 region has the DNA TGTGCCAGCAGCTCGGGACAGAACACCGGGGAGCTGTTTTTT. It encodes CASSSGQNTGELFF.

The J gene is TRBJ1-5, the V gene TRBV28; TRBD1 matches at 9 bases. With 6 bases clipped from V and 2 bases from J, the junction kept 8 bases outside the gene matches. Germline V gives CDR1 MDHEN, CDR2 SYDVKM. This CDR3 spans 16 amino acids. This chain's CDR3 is CASRTTGGLGNQPQHF. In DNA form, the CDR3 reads TGTGCCAGCAGGACTACAGGGGGCCTGGGCAATCAGCCCCAGCATTTT.

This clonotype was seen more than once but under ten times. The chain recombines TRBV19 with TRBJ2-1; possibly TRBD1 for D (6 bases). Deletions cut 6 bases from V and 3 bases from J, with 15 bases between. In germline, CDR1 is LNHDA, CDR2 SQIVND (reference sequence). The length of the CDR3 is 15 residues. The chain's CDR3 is CASRHLGAYYNEQFF. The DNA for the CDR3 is TGTGCCAGTAGACACCTGGGGGCCTACTACAATGAGCAGTTCTTC.

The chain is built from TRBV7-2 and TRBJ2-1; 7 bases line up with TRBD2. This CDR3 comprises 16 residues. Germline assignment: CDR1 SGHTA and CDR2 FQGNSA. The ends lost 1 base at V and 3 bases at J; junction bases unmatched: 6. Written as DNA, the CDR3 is TGTGCCAGCAGCTTAGAGGGTTTAGCGGGCTACAATGAGCAGTTCTTC. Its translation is CASSLEGLAGYNEQFF.

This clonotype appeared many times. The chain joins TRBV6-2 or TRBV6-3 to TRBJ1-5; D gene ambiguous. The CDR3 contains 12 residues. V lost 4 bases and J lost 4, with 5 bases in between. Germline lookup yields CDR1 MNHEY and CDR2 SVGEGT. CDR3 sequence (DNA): TGTGCCAGCAGTTTCGTTAATCAGCCCCAGCATTTT. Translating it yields CASSFVNQPQHF.

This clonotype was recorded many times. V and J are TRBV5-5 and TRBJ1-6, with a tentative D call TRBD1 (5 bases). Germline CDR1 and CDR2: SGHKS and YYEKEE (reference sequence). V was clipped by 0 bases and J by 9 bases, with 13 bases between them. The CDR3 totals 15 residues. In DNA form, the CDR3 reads TGTGCCAGCAGCTTGGCTGAGGGGATGGGTTCACCCCTCCACTTT. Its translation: CASSLAEGMGSPLHF.

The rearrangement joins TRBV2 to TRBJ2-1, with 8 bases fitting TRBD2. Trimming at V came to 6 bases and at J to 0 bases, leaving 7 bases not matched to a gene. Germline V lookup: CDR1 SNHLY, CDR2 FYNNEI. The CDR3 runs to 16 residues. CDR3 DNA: TGTGCCAGCAGGGGTCGAAGCGGGAGCTCCTACAATGAGCAGTTCTTC. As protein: CASRGRSGSSYNEQFF.

CDR3 in DNA: TGTGCCAGCAGTTTCGGTCCCGACTATGGCTACACCTTC. Translated, it gives CASSFGPDYGYTF. The gene calls are TRBV12-3 or TRBV12-4 and TRBJ1-2, with unresolved D. This CDR3 has 13 residues. Trimming took off 3 bases at V and 3 bases at J, with 8 bases between the two ends.

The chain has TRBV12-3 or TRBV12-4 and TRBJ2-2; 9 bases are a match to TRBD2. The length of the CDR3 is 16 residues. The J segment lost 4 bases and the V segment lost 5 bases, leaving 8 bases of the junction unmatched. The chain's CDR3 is CASSLTSGGGTGELFF. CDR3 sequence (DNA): TGTGCCAGCAGTCTGACTAGCGGCGGTGGCACCGGGGAGCTGTTTTTT.

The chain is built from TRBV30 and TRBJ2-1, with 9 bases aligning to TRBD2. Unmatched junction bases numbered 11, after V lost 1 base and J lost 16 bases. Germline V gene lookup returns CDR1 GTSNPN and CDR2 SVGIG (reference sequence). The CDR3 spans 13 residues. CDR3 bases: TGTGCCTGGAGTGCCCCCGATAGCGGGAGAGAATTCTTC. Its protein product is CAWSAPDSGREFF.

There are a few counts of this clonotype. CDR3 loop: CASSEGTDSTDTQYF. The CDR3 DNA reads TGTGCCAGCAGTGAAGGGACAGACTCCACAGATACGCAGTATTTT. V and J are TRBV2 and TRBJ2-3, with TRBD1 as a possible D gene (6 bases). From germline, CDR1 is SNHLY and CDR2 FYNNEI. The length of the CDR3 is 15 residues. V was pared by 1 base and J by 2 bases, with 10 bases between. Looking up the rest from reference TRBV2 and TRBJ2-3 gives the full variable domain: EPEVTQTPSHQVTQMGQEVILRCVPISNHLYFYWYRQILGQKVEFLVSFYNNEISEKSEIFDDQFSVERPDGSNFTLKIRSTKLEDSAMYFCASSEGTDSTDTQYFGPGTRLTVL.

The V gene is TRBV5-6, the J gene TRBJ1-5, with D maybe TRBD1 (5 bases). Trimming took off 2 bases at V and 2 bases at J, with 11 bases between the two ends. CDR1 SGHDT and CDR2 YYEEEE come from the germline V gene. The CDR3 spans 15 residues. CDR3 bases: TGTGCCAGCAGCTTCTGGGGACGGGGCAATCAGCCCCAGCATTTT. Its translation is CASSFWGRGNQPQHF.